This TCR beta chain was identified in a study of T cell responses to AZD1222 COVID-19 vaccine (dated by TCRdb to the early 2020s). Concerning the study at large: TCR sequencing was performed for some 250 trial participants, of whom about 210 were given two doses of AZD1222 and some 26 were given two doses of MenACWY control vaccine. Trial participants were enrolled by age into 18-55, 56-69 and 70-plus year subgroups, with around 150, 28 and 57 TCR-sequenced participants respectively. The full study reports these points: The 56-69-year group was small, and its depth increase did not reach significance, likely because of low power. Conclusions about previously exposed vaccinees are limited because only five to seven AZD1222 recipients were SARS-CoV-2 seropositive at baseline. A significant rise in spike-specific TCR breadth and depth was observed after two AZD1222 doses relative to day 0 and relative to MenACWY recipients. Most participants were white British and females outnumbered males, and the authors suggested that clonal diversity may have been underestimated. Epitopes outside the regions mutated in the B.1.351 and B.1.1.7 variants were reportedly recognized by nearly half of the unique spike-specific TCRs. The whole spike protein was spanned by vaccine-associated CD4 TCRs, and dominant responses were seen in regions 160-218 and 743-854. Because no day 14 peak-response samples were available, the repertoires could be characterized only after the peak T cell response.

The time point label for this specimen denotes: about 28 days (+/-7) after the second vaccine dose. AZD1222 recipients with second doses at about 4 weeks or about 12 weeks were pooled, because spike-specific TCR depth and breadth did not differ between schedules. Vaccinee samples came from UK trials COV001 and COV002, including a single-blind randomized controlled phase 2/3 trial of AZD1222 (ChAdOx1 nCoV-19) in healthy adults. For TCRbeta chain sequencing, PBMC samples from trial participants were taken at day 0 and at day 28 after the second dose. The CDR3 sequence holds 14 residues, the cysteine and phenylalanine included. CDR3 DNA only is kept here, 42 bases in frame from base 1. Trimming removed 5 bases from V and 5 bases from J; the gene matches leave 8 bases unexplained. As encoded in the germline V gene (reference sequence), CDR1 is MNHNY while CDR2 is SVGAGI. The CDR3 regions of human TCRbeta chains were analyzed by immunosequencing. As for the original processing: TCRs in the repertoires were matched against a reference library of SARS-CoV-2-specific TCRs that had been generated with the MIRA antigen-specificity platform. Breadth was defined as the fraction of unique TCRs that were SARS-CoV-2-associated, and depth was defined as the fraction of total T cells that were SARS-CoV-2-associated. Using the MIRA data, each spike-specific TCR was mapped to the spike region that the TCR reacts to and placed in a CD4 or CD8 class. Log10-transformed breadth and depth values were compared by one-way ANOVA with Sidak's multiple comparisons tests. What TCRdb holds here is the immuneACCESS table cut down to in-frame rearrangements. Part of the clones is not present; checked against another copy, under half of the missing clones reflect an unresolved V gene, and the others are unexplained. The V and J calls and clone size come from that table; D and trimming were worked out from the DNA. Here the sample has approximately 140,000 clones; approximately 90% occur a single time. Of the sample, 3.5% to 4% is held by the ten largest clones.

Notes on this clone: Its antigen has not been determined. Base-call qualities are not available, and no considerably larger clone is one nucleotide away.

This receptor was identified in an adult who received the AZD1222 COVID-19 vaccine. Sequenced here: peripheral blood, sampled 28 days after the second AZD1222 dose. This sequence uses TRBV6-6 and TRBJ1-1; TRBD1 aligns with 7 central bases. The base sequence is TGTGCCAGCAGTCGCACAGGGGCAGGAACTGAAGCTTTCTTT. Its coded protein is CASSRTGAGTEAFF.